This T cell receptor beta chain was recorded in a study of shared clonotypes between healthy human individuals. Libraries were prepared by immunoSEQ multiplex PCR; TCRdb keeps only in-frame clonotypes and omits some of them. The sample lists some 1,100,000 clones, around three quarters occurring once. CDR3 size: 12 residues. From germline, CDR1 is SGHTA and CDR2 FQGTGA. Trimming shortened V by 3 bases and J by 3 bases, and 6 bases separated the two germline ends. The chain carries TRBV7-3 and TRBJ2-7; D is unclear. This clonotype originated in a man younger than 35 in good health. Some clones in this sample may be carry-over from other donors' samples. The sequencing input was memory CD4+ T cells from PBMCs. Described subset: CD45RA-negative fraction. CDR3 loop: CASSFWGYEQYF. The CDR3 nucleotides read TGTGCCAGCAGCTTCTGGGGCTACGAGCAGTACTTC.